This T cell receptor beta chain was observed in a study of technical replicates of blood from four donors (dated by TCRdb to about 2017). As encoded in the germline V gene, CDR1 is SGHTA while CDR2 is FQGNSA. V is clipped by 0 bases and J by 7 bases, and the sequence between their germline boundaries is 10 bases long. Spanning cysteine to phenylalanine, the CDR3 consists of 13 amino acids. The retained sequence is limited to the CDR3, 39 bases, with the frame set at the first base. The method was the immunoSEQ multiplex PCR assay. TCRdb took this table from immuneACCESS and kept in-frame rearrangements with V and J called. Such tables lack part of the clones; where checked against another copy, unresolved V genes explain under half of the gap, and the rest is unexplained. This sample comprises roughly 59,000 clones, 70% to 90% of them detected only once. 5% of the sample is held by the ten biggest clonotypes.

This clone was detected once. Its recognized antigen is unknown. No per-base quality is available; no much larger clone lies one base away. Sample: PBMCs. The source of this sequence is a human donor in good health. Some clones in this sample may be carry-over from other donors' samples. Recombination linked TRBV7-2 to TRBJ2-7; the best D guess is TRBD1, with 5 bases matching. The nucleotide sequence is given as TGTGCCAGCAGCTTAGCCCTAGGGGAAGAGCAGTACTTC. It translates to CASSLALGEEQYF.